What follows is one TCR beta chain and its context. These data come from a study of cytomegalovirus exposure and HLA in healthy donors. PCR was performed using 60 Vbeta and 13 Jbeta primers. Measured with immunoSEQ multiplex PCR; TCRdb has only the in-frame clones, and not every one. Its table lists about 52,000 clones. Deletions cut 2 bases from V and 7 bases from J, with 12 bases between. The CDR3 loop spans 14 amino acids. Germline V gives CDR1 SGHAT, CDR2 FQDESV (reference sequence). This chain links TRBV11-1 with TRBJ1-5; D perhaps matches TRBD1 (5 bases). This clonotype originated in a woman aged 60-75 years in good health and CMV-seropositive. What was sequenced was PBMCs. The CDR3 sequence is CASSLSGGEQPQHF. The CDR3 coding sequence is TGTGCCAGCAGCTTATCCGGGGGTGAACAGCCCCAGCATTTT.